These 32 T cell receptor beta chains were all obtained from the same sample, sequenced in a study of cytomegalovirus exposure and HLA in healthy donors. This PCR relied on a set of 60 Vbeta primers and 13 Jbeta primers. Here immunoSEQ multiplex PCR was the method, and the copy in TCRdb shows in-frame clones only, minus some. The sample lists about 120,000 clones; around two thirds were seen once. Input material: PBMCs. Source of these receptors: a woman between 40 and 50 years old in good health and CMV-seropositive.

This rearrangement joins TRBV4-3 to TRBJ2-7, with 9 bases fitting TRBD1. Trimming cost V 4 bases and J 3 bases; bases outside gene matches: 4. The CDR3 consists of 14 residues. Germline lookup yields CDR1 LGHNA and CDR2 YSLEER. The CDR3 spells CASSPGTGNYEQYF. The CDR3 bases are TGCGCCAGCAGCCCCGGGACAGGGAACTACGAGCAGTACTTC.

The V gene is TRBV19, the J gene TRBJ2-1, with 7 bases lining up with TRBD2. V gave up 2 bases and J gave up 3 bases; unmatched junction bases: 4. Germline CDR1 and CDR2: LNHDA and SQIVND (reference sequence). The CDR3 spans 15 residues. This chain's CDR3 is CASSISGGNYNEQFF. The CDR3 nucleotides are TGTGCCAGTAGTATATCGGGAGGTAACTACAATGAGCAGTTCTTC.

This CDR3 reads CASSSSRTYNEQFF. In nucleotides, the CDR3 is TGTGCCAGCAGCTCTAGCAGGACCTACAATGAGCAGTTCTTC. The J gene is TRBJ2-1, the V gene TRBV7-6; D is perhaps TRBD2 (5 bases). V shed 4 bases and J shed 2 bases, with 9 bases lying between them. The CDR3 is 14 amino acids. CDR1 is SGHVS and CDR2 is FNYEAQ in the germline V gene. The full variable domain, completed using reference TRBV7-6 and TRBJ2-1, is GAGVSQSPRYKVTKRGQDVALRCDPISGHVSLYWYRQALGQGPEFLTYFNYEAQQDKSGLPNDRFSAERPEGSISTLTIQRTEQRDSAMYRCASSSSRTYNEQFFGPGTRLTVL.

The V and J genes are TRBV30 and TRBJ1-3, with 10 bases matching TRBD1. CDR3 length: 15 residues. The germline CDR1 and CDR2 sequences are GTSNPN and SVGIG (reference sequence). Germline trimming cut 4 bases from V and 4 bases from J; bases unmatched to any gene: 7. CDR3 sequence: CAWTRDRGLGNTIYF. In DNA form, the CDR3 reads TGTGCCTGGACCCGGGACAGGGGACTCGGAAACACCATATATTTT.

This clone was picked up a small number of times. The rearrangement joins TRBV28 to TRBJ2-2; D remains unclear. V was shortened by 5 bases and J by 0 bases, with 10 bases between the two germline ends. The CDR3 extends over 15 amino acids. Germline CDR1 and CDR2: MDHEN and SYDVKM. Here the CDR3 reads CASSPSGPNTGELFF. The DNA for the CDR3 is TGTGCCAGCAGTCCCTCAGGCCCGAACACCGGGGAGCTGTTTTTT.

The CDR3 DNA reads as TGTGCCAGCAGCGTAGCTAGCGGGACGGACACCGGGGAGCTGTTTTTT. This translates into CASSVASGTDTGELFF. The chain couples TRBV9 to TRBJ2-2; 9 bases map to TRBD2. V lost 0 bases to trimming and J lost 3 bases; unmatched junction nucleotides: 3. This CDR3 spans 16 amino acids. Per germline, CDR1 SGDLS and CDR2 YYNGEE. The full variable domain, in which reference TRBV9 and TRBJ2-2 provide the parts outside the CDR3, is DSGVTQTPKHLITATGQRVTLRCSPRSGDLSVYWYQQSLDQGLQFLIQYYNGEERAKGNILERFSAQQFPDLHSELNLSSLELGDSALYFCASSVASGTDTGELFFGEGSRLTVL.

The chain carries TRBV25-1 and TRBJ1-1, with 7 nucleotides matching TRBD1. Germline V gene lookup returns CDR1 MGHDK and CDR2 SYGVNS. V dropped 4 bases and J dropped 0; count of bases not matched to a gene: 11. This CDR3 has 17 amino acids. CDR3 in DNA: TGTGCCAGCAGTGCCCCCCGGGGCCAGGGGGTGAACACTGAAGCTTTCTTT. Its protein is CASSAPRGQGVNTEAFF.

A few counts support this clone. The chain is built from TRBV9 and TRBJ1-2; 9 nucleotides align to TRBD1. V dropped 3 bases and J dropped 3; count of bases not matched to a gene: 6. CDR3 length equals 15 residues. Germline CDR1 and CDR2: SGDLS and YYNGEE. The CDR3 sequence is CASSAPRTGDYGYTF. CDR3 nucleotide sequence: TGTGCCAGCAGCGCACCCCGGACAGGGGACTATGGCTACACCTTC. Variable domain in full (rest from reference TRBV9 and TRBJ1-2): DSGVTQTPKHLITATGQRVTLRCSPRSGDLSVYWYQQSLDQGLQFLIQYYNGEERAKGNILERFSAQQFPDLHSELNLSSLELGDSALYFCASSAPRTGDYGYTFGSGTRLTVV.

V and J are TRBV4-1 and TRBJ2-2; D is undetermined. CDR1 MGHRA and CDR2 YSYEKL come from the germline V gene. V was clipped by 2 bases and J by 7 bases, with 5 bases between them. The CDR3 is 12 residues long. For the CDR3, the DNA is TGCGCCAGCAGCCAATCTGTCGGGGAGCTGTTTTTT. Translation gives CASSQSVGELFF.

The table lists this clone with a count of one. This chain connects TRBV4-1 to TRBJ2-2, with 11 bases that match TRBD2. Germline-derived CDR1 and CDR2 are MGHRA and YSYEKL. V shed 0 bases, J shed 2 bases, and the junction held 8 bases outside the gene matches. The CDR3 is 19 amino acids. CDR3 region: CASSQDPGLAGRNTGELFF. The DNA for the CDR3 is TGCGCCAGCAGCCAAGATCCCGGACTAGCGGGTCGAAACACCGGGGAGCTGTTTTTT.

The chain links TRBV13 to TRBJ1-1; D may be TRBD1 (5 bases). The CDR3 totals 14 residues. V dropped 5 bases and J dropped 1 base, with 11 bases sitting between them. Germline V CDR1 and CDR2: PRHDT, FYEKMQ (reference sequence). The CDR3 region is CASSISTGNTEAFF. In DNA form, the CDR3 reads TGTGCCAGCAGCATATCCACAGGGAACACTGAAGCTTTCTTT.

This clone was seen once. V is TRBV25-1 and J is TRBJ2-5, with a tentative D call TRBD1 (6 bases). Looked up from germline, CDR1 is MGHDK and CDR2 is SYGVNS. Trimming removed 1 base from V and 10 bases from J, with 22 bases in between. The CDR3 runs 16 residues. CDR3 sequence reads: CASSEFNLRDNAVQYF. The CDR3 coding sequence is TGTGCCAGCAGTGAATTCAACCTCCGGGACAACGCGGTCCAGTACTTC.

The CDR3 sequence is CASSPPTSAYEQYF. CDR3 DNA sequence: TGTGCCAGCAGCCCCCCGACTAGCGCGTACGAGCAGTACTTC. The chain combines TRBV6-5 with TRBJ2-7, with TRBD2 matching over 8 bases. CDR3 length: 14 amino acids. V was clipped by 6 bases and J by 4 bases; unmatched bases: 8. Germline V gene sequence: CDR1 MNHEY, CDR2 SVGAGI.

The count of this clone is one. This sequence joins TRBV6-6 and TRBJ1-3, with a tentative D call TRBD1 (6 bases). CDR1 is MNHNY, CDR2 SVGAGI, per germline (reference sequence). V lost 6 bases to trimming and J lost 4 bases, with 7 bases between them. The CDR3 extends over 12 amino acids. CDR3 sequence reads: CASRGAGNTIYF. CDR3 coding DNA: TGTGCCAGCAGGGGGGCCGGAAACACCATATATTTT.

This clone appeared a few times. V is TRBV5-1 and J is TRBJ2-5; 10 nucleotides line up with TRBD2. The V segment lost 2 bases and the J segment 0 bases; nucleotides outside the gene matches: 4. The CDR3 contains 16 residues. CDR1 and CDR2 (germline): SGHRS, YFSETQ. CDR3 nucleotide sequence: TGCGCCAGCAGCTTATCCGGGACTAGCGACCAAGAGACCCAGTACTTC. Protein sequence: CASSLSGTSDQETQYF.

In this sample, this clone turned up a few times. The rearrangement uses TRBV29-1 and TRBJ1-1, with D possibly matching TRBD1 (5 bases). Trimming took off 4 bases at V and 4 bases at J, with 10 bases between the two ends. CDR1 SQVTM and CDR2 ANQGSEA come from the germline V gene. This CDR3 spans 12 amino acids. This CDR3 reads CSVGGTRTEAFF. CDR3 sequence (DNA): TGCAGCGTTGGCGGGACCCGCACTGAAGCTTTCTTT.

The V and J genes are TRBV4-2 and TRBJ1-1; 9 bases match TRBD1. CDR1 is LGHNA and CDR2 is YNFKEQ in the germline V gene. J was trimmed by 4 bases and V by 2 bases; bases with no gene match: 5. The length of the CDR3 is 15 residues. The CDR3 loop is CASSQNRQGGTEAFF. CDR3 nucleotides: TGTGCCAGCAGCCAAAACCGACAGGGGGGCACTGAAGCTTTCTTT.

The chain links TRBV6-5 to TRBJ2-1; TRBD2 matches 9 bases. CDR3 length equals 15 residues. CDR1 MNHEY and CDR2 SVGAGI come from the germline V gene. The ends lost 6 bases at V and 5 bases at J; junction bases unmatched: 8. The CDR3 DNA is TGTGCCAGCAGCGAAACGACTAGCGGAGACAATGAGCAGTTCTTC. Residues: CASSETTSGDNEQFF.

The genes are TRBV27 and TRBJ2-5; 10 bases are shared with TRBD2. The J call is doubtful: the DNA matches TRBJ2-7 better. CDR1 and CDR2 (germline): MNHEY, SMNVEV (reference sequence). The CDR3 is made up of 17 amino acids. The CDR3 loop is CASSLPRTSGRSYEQYF. CDR3 DNA sequence: TGTGCCAGCAGTTTGCCTCGGACTAGCGGTCGTTCCTACGAGCAGTACTTC.

The V call is TRBV30, the J call TRBJ1-2, with 8 bases fitting TRBD1. This CDR3 region has 13 residues. With 3 bases clipped from V and 3 bases from J, the junction kept 3 bases outside the gene matches. Germline V gene data show CDR1 as GTSNPN and CDR2 as SVGIG (reference sequence). The CDR3 DNA reads as TGTGCCTGGAGCCAACAGGGGGACTATGGCTACACCTTC. Amino acid sequence: CAWSQQGDYGYTF.

V and J are TRBV4-3 and TRBJ1-5; no clear D gene. Germline CDR1 LGHNA, CDR2 YSLEER. The CDR3 has 13 amino acids. Trimming took off 0 bases at V and 8 bases at J, with 8 bases between the two ends. This CDR3 is CASSQDPTEPQHF. Written as DNA, the CDR3 is TGCGCCAGCAGCCAAGATCCCACGGAGCCCCAGCATTTT.

This clone was counted only a few times. J is TRBJ2-3 and V is TRBV20-1; D unclear. CDR1 is DFQATT and CDR2 is SNEGSKA in the germline V gene (reference sequence). The length of the CDR3 is 11 residues. V lost 3 bases to trimming and J lost 5 bases, with 6 bases between them. In nucleotides, the CDR3 is TGCAGTGCTAGCAGAGGAGATACGCAGTATTTT. Protein product: CSASRGDTQYF.

CDR3: CASRAGFHGYTF. CDR3 sequence (DNA): TGTGCCAGCCGGGCAGGGTTCCATGGCTACACCTTC. V gene TRBV2 combines with J gene TRBJ1-2; TRBD1 might be the D (5 bases). This CDR3 comprises 12 residues. Germline V gene sequence: CDR1 SNHLY, CDR2 FYNNEI. Trimming removed 8 bases at V and 6 bases at J, with 13 bases between.

This chain joins TRBV11-2 and TRBJ1-2, with D possibly being TRBD1 (6 bases). Trimming stripped 5 bases from V and 6 bases from J, with 16 bases between. The CDR3 contains 14 residues. Germline loops: CDR1 SGHAT, CDR2 FQNNGV. As DNA, the CDR3 is TGTGCCAGCAGCGGACAGAGCCCCTCGCATGGCTACACCTTC. Its translation is CASSGQSPSHGYTF.

The V and J genes are TRBV5-4 and TRBJ2-3; 9 bases line up with TRBD2. CDR1 and CDR2 (germline): SGHNT, YYREEE (reference sequence). The V gene end was trimmed by 4 bases and the J gene end by 8 bases; junction bases not matched to a gene: 14. The length of the CDR3 is 16 residues. The CDR3 sequence: CASSHLAGVQGGTQYF. The CDR3 bases are TGTGCCAGCAGCCACTTAGCGGGAGTTCAAGGCGGTACGCAGTATTTT.

CDR3 DNA sequence: TGTGCCAGCAGACGCCCGGACAGGCACTATGGCTACACCTTC. It yields the protein CASRRPDRHYGYTF. V gene TRBV6-5 combines with J gene TRBJ1-2; 7 nucleotides line up with TRBD1. J was trimmed by 3 bases and V by 6 bases; bases with no gene match: 7. Germline assignment: CDR1 MNHEY and CDR2 SVGAGI. CDR3 length: 14 residues.

V and J are TRBV12-5 and TRBJ2-3, with 10 bases matching TRBD2. Germline values: CDR1 LGHNT, CDR2 FRNRAP. The CDR3 extends over 15 amino acids. V lost 7 bases and J lost 4; bases outside the gene matches: 8. CDR3 sequence: CASVLAGVGADTQYF. The CDR3 nucleotides read TGTGCTAGTGTTCTAGCGGGAGTTGGAGCAGATACGCAGTATTTT.

The genes are TRBV4-1 and TRBJ1-2, with D maybe TRBD1 (5 bases). The V and J ends lost 4 bases and 5 bases respectively, with 17 bases between them. Germline lookup yields CDR1 MGHRA and CDR2 YSYEKL. The CDR3 is 15 amino acids. CDR3: CASSRDSSPYYGYTF. CDR3 in DNA: TGCGCCAGCAGCCGTGACAGTAGTCCATATTATGGCTACACCTTC.

This clone was seen a handful of times. This sequence joins TRBV2 and TRBJ1-5; the match to TRBD1 covers 8 bases. V trimming: 9 bases; J trimming: 5 bases; junction bases outside the gene matches: 12. Per the germline V gene, CDR1 is SNHLY and CDR2 is FYNNEI. The CDR3 runs to 15 residues. The CDR3 DNA reads TGTGCCAGTCGGACAGGGCTTTGGGATTATCAGCCCCAGCATTTT. Protein product: CASRTGLWDYQPQHF.

The chain recombines TRBV15 with TRBJ1-5; 10 positions match TRBD1. This CDR3 region has 16 residues. Germline assignment: CDR1 LNHNV and CDR2 YYDKDF (reference sequence). The V and J ends lost 5 bases and 3 bases, in that order; junction bases with no gene match: 7. CDR3 in DNA: TGTGCCACCAGCGGGGGGGACAGGGGAACCAATCAGCCCCAGCATTTT. It yields the protein CATSGGDRGTNQPQHF.

This sequence joins TRBV7-8 and TRBJ2-7; TRBD1 might be the D (7 bases). Germline values: CDR1 SGHVS, CDR2 FQNEAQ. CDR3 length: 15 residues. V was trimmed by 1 base and J by 0 bases, leaving 10 bases between them. CDR3 nucleotide sequence: TGTGCCAGCAGCTTAGGCAGGGGGGCCTCCTACGAGCAGTACTTC. As protein: CASSLGRGASYEQYF.

This clone was counted between two and nine times. The rearrangement joins TRBV7-9 to TRBJ1-1; unclear D gene. Germline CDR1 and CDR2: SEHNR and FQNEAQ (reference sequence). CDR3 length equals 13 residues. The V end lost 3 bases, the J end lost 2 bases, and 7 bases lay between the germline ends. The CDR3 nucleotides are TGTGCCAGCAGCTTGGCTGGCAACACTGAAGCTTTCTTT. Translating it yields CASSLAGNTEAFF.